The 20 T cell receptor beta chains below all came from one sample that was sequenced in a study of blood T cell repertoires in COVID-19. Produced via immunoSEQ multiplex PCR; TCRdb's table is partial and in-frame only. Among approximately 400,000 clones listed, approximately 89% were seen once. The sample taken for sequencing was PBMCs or T cells enriched from blood (not recorded which). These receptors were taken from a man aged 30-40 years who had recovered from COVID-19.

The rearrangement uses TRBV6-5 and TRBJ2-7, with D unclear. This CDR3 contains 15 residues. The V gene lost 2 bases and the J gene lost 3 bases, with 14 bases spanning the gap. CDR1 is MNHEY and CDR2 is SVGAGI in the germline V gene. The chain's CDR3 is CASSYQSPGYYEQYF. The CDR3 bases are TGTGCCAGCAGTTACCAATCCCCGGGTTACTACGAGCAGTACTTC.

As concerns this clone: The identical CDR3 is also encoded by other nucleotide sequences in the sample. The rearrangement joins TRBV10-3 to TRBJ1-1; D uncertain. CDR1 and CDR2 from the germline V gene are ENHRY and SYGVKD. The V end lost 4 bases, the J end lost 1 base, and 7 bases lay between the germline ends. The CDR3 loop spans 13 amino acids. DNA for the CDR3: TGTGCCATCAGTGCTGTCCCGAACACTGAAGCTTTCTTT. This codes for CAISAVPNTEAFF.

The V gene is TRBV7-6, the J gene TRBJ1-4; D is unresolved. V was pared by 2 bases and J by 0 bases, with 10 bases between. The germline V gene has CDR1 SGHVS and CDR2 FNYEAQ. The CDR3 is 16 residues long. The CDR3 loop is CASSLSRLTTNEKLFF. In DNA, the CDR3 is TGTGCCAGCAGCTTATCGAGACTGACAACTAATGAAAAACTGTTTTTT.

This chain uses TRBV6-5 with TRBJ2-7, with TRBD1 as a possible D gene (7 bases). CDR1 and CDR2 (germline): MNHEY, SVGAGI. The CDR3 length is 12 residues. Trimming removed 9 bases from V and 2 bases from J, with 11 bases in between. CDR3 nucleotide sequence: TGTGCCAGTAGCGGACAGGCCTACGAGCAGTACTTC. Amino acid sequence: CASSGQAYEQYF.

The chain couples TRBV7-9 to TRBJ1-4, with 7 bases that match TRBD1. Germline values: CDR1 SEHNR, CDR2 FQNEAQ (reference sequence). This CDR3 spans 18 amino acids. The trim removed 5 bases at V and 8 bases at J, leaving 20 bases unmatched. The CDR3 is CASSRISEYRGQEEKLFF. DNA of the CDR3: TGTGCCAGCAGCCGAATTTCCGAGTACAGGGGCCAGGAAGAAAAACTGTTTTTT.

As for this clone: One junction end does not reproduce the germline sequence, and a read error may be involved. The gene calls are TRBV2 and TRBJ2-4, with TRBD1 identical over 7 bases. CDR1 is SNHLY, CDR2 FYNNEI, per germline. There are 11 residues in the CDR3. Here the CDR3 reads CASSDPGTASF. CDR3 sequence (DNA): TGTGCCAGCAGTGACCCCGGGACAGCCTCCTTC.

A single count supports this clone. The gene calls are TRBV13 and TRBJ1-2; TRBD1 aligns across 7 bases. V dropped 0 bases and J dropped 5; count of bases not matched to a gene: 6. The CDR3 consists of 15 residues. Germline values: CDR1 PRHDT, CDR2 FYEKMQ (reference sequence). The CDR3 coding sequence is TGTGCCAGCAGCTTAGGCCTAGGGACAGAGTATGGCTACACCTTC. It specifies CASSLGLGTEYGYTF.

The chain recombines TRBV6-5 with TRBJ2-2, with D maybe TRBD2 (5 bases). In germline, CDR1 is MNHEY, CDR2 SVGAGI. The CDR3 loop spans 13 amino acids. V was pared by 6 bases and J by 7 bases, with 12 bases between. The CDR3 region is CASSSRADGELFF. The CDR3 nucleotides read TGTGCCAGCAGCAGCAGAGCGGACGGGGAGCTGTTTTTT.

The V call is TRBV7-2, the J call TRBJ1-2; D might be TRBD1 (6 bases). The V end was cut by 1 base, the J end by 6 bases, with 12 bases between. The germline gives CDR1 SGHTA, CDR2 FQGNSA. CDR3 size: 14 residues. The chain's CDR3 is CASSLGGQLNGYTF. The CDR3 bases are TGTGCCAGCAGCTTAGGGGGGCAGCTCAATGGCTACACCTTC.

The V and J genes are TRBV7-2 and TRBJ2-7; TRBD2 matches 8 bases. Germline assignment: CDR1 SGHTA and CDR2 FQGNSA. The CDR3 covers 15 residues. V lost 0 bases and J lost 6; bases outside the gene matches: 7. The CDR3 reads CASSLAWGGGSEQYF. In DNA, the CDR3 is TGTGCCAGCAGCTTAGCTTGGGGCGGGGGGAGCGAGCAGTACTTC.

This chain links TRBV10-3 with TRBJ2-6; no clear D. The CDR3 loop spans 12 amino acids. Germline-derived CDR1 and CDR2 are ENHRY and SYGVKD. V shed 5 bases and J shed 5 bases, with 4 bases lying between them. DNA of the CDR3: TGTGCCATCAGTACAAGGGCCAACGTCCTGACTTTC. The encoded protein is CAISTRANVLTF.

The J gene is TRBJ2-1, the V gene TRBV5-1, with D perhaps TRBD2 (7 bases). Trimming stripped 0 bases from V and 2 bases from J, with 12 bases between. Per the germline V gene, CDR1 is SGHRS and CDR2 is YFSETQ. This CDR3 has 16 amino acids. The CDR3: CASSLGPGGTYNEQFF. CDR3 coding DNA: TGCGCCAGCAGCTTGGGTCCGGGGGGCACCTACAATGAGCAGTTCTTC.

The chain recombines TRBV7-2 with TRBJ1-2; no firm D call. This CDR3 is 13 amino acids long. CDR1 SGHTA and CDR2 FQGNSA come from the germline V gene. V was cut by 2 bases and J by 8 bases, with 12 bases left in between. The CDR3 nucleotides are TGTGCCAGCAGCTTACCCCAAACAAGAGGCTACACCTTC. Amino acid sequence: CASSLPQTRGYTF.

With respect to this clone: Other DNA sequences within the sample encode an identical CDR3. V usage is TRBV25-1 and J usage is TRBJ2-6; D is undetermined. Per the germline V gene, CDR1 is MGHDK and CDR2 is SYGVNS. The V end was cut by 3 bases, the J end by 1 base, with 7 bases between. This CDR3 comprises 15 residues. CDR3 sequence (DNA): TGTGCCAGCAGTGATCCGGGTTCTGGGGCCAACGTCCTGACTTTC. Its protein is CASSDPGSGANVLTF.

This sequence joins TRBV7-6 and TRBJ1-4, with TRBD1 matching 7 bases. V lost 2 bases to trimming and J lost 2 bases; unmatched junction nucleotides: 17. Germline V gives CDR1 SGHVS, CDR2 FNYEAQ. CDR3 length: 20 amino acids. The chain's CDR3 is CASSLRQGVSRILTNEKLFF. The CDR3 coding sequence is TGTGCCAGCAGCTTACGGCAGGGGGTCTCCCGGATACTTACTAATGAAAAACTGTTTTTT.

The V gene is TRBV6-5, the J gene TRBJ2-7; 7 bases are a match to TRBD1. The CDR3 totals 15 residues. CDR1 is MNHEY and CDR2 is SVGAGI in the germline V gene. The V and J ends lost 6 bases and 2 bases, in that order; junction bases with no gene match: 10. CDR3 in DNA: TGTGCCAGCAGCCTATCCGGGACAGACGCCTACGAGCAGTACTTC. Translation: CASSLSGTDAYEQYF.

J is TRBJ1-2 and V is TRBV2, with D uncertain. The CDR3 has 14 residues. The germline V gene has CDR1 SNHLY and CDR2 FYNNEI. V lost 8 bases and J 6 bases, leaving 19 bases between the germline ends. The CDR3 DNA follows: TGTGCCAGCTACACACTATCCCCCGGTAATGGCTACACCTTC. Encoded protein: CASYTLSPGNGYTF.

This clone was counted once. The V gene is TRBV19, the J gene TRBJ1-5, with a tentative D call TRBD1 (5 bases). Germline lookup yields CDR1 LNHDA and CDR2 SQIVND (reference sequence). The CDR3 spans 16 residues. V lost 1 base, J lost 2 bases, and 12 bases lay in between. Here the CDR3 reads CASSIGPSGGNQPQHF. The CDR3 DNA reads as TGTGCCAGTAGTATAGGCCCCTCGGGGGGCAATCAGCCCCAGCATTTT.

V and J are TRBV7-2 and TRBJ1-4; TRBD1 agrees at 9 bases. Trimming removed 6 bases from V and 5 bases from J; junction bases left unmatched: 4. The V gene's germline CDR1 is SGHTA and CDR2 FQGNSA. CDR3 length equals 14 residues. The CDR3 loop is CASREDRGNEKLFF. Written as DNA, the CDR3 is TGTGCCAGCAGGGAGGACAGGGGAAATGAAAAACTGTTTTTT. The variable domain in full, with the rest retrieved from reference TRBV7-2 and TRBJ1-4, is GAGVSQSPSNKVTEKGKDVELRCDPISGHTALYWYRQSLGQGLEFLIYFQGNSAPDKSGLPSDRFSAERTGGSVSTLTIQRTQQEDSAVYLCASREDRGNEKLFFGSGTQLSVL.

This clone was detected a few times. This chain links TRBV7-2 with TRBJ2-5; D may be TRBD1 (6 bases). The CDR3 extends over 15 amino acids. Germline V gene data show CDR1 as SGHTA and CDR2 as FQGNSA. Between the trimmed V and J ends, which lost 1 base and 4 bases, there was a span of 13 bases. The CDR3 DNA follows: TGTGCCAGCAGCTTAGATGTAAGGGGGTCAGAGACCCAGTACTTC. Encoded protein: CASSLDVRGSETQYF.